This T cell receptor (beta chain) was recorded in a study of T cells in Graves' hyperthyroidism and ophthalmopathy. From RNA transcripts, TCR beta CDR3 regions were amplified. HTBI primers were employed in a first-round RT-PCR of the TCR CDR3. Via MiXCR, TCRdb re-called the multiplex PCR reads, giving one row per CDR3 protein. Found here are 500,000 to 650,000 distinct CDR3 sequences, more than 12% of them singletons; the top ten hold 12%. The CDR3 contains 15 residues. The germline gives CDR1 MNHNY, CDR2 SVGAGI (reference sequence). Trimming pared 0 bases from V and 6 bases from J, leaving 14 bases between.

Material for sequencing was blood. The sequence came from a woman aged 50 to 60 with Graves' ophthalmopathy. The chain is built from TRBV6-6 and TRBJ1-1; maybe TRBD1 (5 bases). In DNA form, the CDR3 reads TGTGCCAGCAGTTACTCATCGGGGGGGAGCGCTGAAGCTTTCTTT. This codes for CASSYSSGGSAEAFF.